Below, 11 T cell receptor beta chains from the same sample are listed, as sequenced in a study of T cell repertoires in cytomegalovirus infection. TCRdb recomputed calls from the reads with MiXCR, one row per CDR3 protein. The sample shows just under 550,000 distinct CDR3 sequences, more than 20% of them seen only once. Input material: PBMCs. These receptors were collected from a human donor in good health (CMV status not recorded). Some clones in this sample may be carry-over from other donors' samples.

DNA of the CDR3: TGTGCCAGCAGACCGTCTAGCGGGAGATGGACAGATACGCAGTATTTT. The encoded protein is CASRPSSGRWTDTQYF. The chain has TRBV2 and TRBJ2-3; 10 nucleotides align to TRBD2. From germline, CDR1 is SNHLY and CDR2 FYNNEI. Trimming removed 6 bases from V and 3 bases from J; junction bases left unmatched: 9. CDR3 length equals 16 residues.

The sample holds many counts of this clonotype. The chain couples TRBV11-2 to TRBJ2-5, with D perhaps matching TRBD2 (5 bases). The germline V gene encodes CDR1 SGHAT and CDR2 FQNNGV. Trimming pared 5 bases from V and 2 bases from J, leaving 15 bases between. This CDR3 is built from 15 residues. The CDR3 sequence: CASSPILERQETQYF. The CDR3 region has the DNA TGTGCCAGCAGCCCGATCTTGGAGCGGCAAGAGACCCAGTACTTC.

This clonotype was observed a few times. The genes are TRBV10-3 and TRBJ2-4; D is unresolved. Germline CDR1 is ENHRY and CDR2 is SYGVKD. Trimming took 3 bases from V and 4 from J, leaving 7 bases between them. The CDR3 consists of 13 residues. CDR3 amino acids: CAISEGVKNIQYF. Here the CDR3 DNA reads TGTGCCATCAGTGAAGGAGTTAAAAACATTCAGTACTTC.

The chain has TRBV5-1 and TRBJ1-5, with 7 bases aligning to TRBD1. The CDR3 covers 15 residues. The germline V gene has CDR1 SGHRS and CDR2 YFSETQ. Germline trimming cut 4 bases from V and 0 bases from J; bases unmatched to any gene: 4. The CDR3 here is CASSERGLSNQPQHF. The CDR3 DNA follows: TGCGCCAGCAGCGAGAGGGGGCTTAGCAATCAGCCCCAGCATTTT.

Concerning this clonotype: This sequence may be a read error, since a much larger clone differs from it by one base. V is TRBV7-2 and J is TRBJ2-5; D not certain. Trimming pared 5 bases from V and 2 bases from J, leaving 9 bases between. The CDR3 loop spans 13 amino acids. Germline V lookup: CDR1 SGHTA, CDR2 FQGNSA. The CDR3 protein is CASSHHSQETQYF. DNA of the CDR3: TGTGCCAGCAGCCACCACAGTCAAGAGACCCAGTACTTC.

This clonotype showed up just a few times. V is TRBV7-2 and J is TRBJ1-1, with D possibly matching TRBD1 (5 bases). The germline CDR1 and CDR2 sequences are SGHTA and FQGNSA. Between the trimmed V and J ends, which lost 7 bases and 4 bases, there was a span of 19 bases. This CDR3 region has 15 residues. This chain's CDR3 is CASTLEPGPGTEAFF. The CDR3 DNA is TGTGCCAGCACCCTAGAGCCGGGACCAGGCACTGAAGCTTTCTTT.

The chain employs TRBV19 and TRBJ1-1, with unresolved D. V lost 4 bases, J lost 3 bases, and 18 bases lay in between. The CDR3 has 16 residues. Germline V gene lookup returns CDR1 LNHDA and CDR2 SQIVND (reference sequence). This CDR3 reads CASSKAKGPRDTEAFF. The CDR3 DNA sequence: TGTGCCAGTAGTAAGGCAAAAGGCCCCCGAGACACTGAAGCTTTCTTT. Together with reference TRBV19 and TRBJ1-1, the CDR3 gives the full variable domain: DGGITQSPKYLFRKEGQNVTLSCEQNLNHDAMYWYRQDPGQGLRLIYYSQIVNDFQKGDIAEGYSVSREKKESFPLTVTSAQKNPTAFYLCASSKAKGPRDTEAFFGQGTRLTVV.

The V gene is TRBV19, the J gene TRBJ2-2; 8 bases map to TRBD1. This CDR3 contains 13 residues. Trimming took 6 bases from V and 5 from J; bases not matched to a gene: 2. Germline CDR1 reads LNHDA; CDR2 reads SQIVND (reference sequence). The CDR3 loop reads CASRGQVTGELFF. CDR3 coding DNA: TGTGCCAGTAGGGGACAGGTAACCGGGGAGCTGTTTTTT.

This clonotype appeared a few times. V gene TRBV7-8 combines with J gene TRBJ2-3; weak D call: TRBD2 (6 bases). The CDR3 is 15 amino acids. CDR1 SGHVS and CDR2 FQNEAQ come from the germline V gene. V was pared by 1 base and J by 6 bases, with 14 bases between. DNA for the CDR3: TGTGCCAGCAGCTTAGAACTAGCCCTCTCCGATACGCAGTATTTT. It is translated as CASSLELALSDTQYF.

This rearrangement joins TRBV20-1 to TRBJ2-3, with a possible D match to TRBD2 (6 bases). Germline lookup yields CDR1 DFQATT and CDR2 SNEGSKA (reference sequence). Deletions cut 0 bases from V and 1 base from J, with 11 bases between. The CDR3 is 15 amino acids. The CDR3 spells CSAREGGMGTDTQYF. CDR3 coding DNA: TGCAGTGCTAGAGAGGGGGGAATGGGCACAGATACGCAGTATTTT.

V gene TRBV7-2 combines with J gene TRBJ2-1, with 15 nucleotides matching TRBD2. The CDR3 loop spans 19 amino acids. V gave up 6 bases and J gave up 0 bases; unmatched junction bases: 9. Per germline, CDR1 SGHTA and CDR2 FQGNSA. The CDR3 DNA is TGTGCCAGCAGGCGAGGACTAGCGGGAGGGCCGGGCTCCTACAATGAGCAGTTCTTC. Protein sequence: CASRRGLAGGPGSYNEQFF.